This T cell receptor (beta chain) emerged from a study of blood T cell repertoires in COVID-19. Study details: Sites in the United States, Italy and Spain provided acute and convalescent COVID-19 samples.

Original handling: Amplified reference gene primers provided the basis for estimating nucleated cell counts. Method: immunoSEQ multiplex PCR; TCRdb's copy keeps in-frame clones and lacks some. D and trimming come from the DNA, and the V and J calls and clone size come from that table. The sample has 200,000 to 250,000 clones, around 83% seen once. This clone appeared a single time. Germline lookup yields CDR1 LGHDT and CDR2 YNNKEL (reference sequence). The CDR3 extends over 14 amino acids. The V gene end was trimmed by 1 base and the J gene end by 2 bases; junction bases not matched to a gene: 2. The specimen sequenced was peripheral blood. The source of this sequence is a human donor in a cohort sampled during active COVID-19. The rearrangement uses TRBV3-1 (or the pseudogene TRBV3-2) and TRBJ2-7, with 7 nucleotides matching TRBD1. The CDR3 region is CASSQGTGPYEQYF. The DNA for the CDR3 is TGTGCCAGCAGCCAAGGGACAGGTCCCTACGAGCAGTACTTC.